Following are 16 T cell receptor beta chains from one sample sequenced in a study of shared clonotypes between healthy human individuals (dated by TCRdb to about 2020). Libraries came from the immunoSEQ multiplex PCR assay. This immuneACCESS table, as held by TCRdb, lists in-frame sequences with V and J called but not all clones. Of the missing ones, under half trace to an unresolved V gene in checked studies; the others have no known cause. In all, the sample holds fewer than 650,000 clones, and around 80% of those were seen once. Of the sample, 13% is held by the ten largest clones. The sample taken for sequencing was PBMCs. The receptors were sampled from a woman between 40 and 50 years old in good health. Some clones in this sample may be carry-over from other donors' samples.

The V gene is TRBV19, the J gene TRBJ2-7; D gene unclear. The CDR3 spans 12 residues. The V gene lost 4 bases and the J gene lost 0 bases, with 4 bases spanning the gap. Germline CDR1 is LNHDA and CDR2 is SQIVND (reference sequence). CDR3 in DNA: TGTGCCAGTAGTAGGGACTCCTACGAGCAGTACTTC. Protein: CASSRDSYEQYF.

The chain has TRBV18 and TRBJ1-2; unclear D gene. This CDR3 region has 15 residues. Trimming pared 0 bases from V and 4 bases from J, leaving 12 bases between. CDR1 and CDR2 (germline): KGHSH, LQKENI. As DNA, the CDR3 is TGTGCCAGCTCACCACCGGGTGGCCTTTTCTATGGCTACACCTTC. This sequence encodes CASSPPGGLFYGYTF.

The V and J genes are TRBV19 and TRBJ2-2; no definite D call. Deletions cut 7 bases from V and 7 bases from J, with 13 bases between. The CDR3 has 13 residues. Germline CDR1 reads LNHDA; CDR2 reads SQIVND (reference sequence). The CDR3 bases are TGTGCCAGTAACCGGGTAATGGGCGGGGAGCTGTTTTTT. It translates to CASNRVMGGELFF.

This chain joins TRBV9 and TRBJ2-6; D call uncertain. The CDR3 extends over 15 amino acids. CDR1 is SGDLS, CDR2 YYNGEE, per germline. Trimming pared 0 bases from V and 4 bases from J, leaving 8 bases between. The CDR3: CASSVGPMGANVLTF. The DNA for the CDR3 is TGTGCCAGCAGCGTAGGGCCTATGGGGGCCAACGTCCTGACTTTC.

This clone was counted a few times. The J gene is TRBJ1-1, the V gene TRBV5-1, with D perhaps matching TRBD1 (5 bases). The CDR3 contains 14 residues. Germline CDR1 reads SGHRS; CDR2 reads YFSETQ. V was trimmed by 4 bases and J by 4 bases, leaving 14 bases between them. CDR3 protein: CASSLSRDFTEAFF. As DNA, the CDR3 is TGCGCCAGCAGCCTTAGTCGGGACTTCACTGAAGCTTTCTTT. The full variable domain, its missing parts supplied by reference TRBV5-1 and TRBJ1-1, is KAGVTQTPRYLIKTRGQQVTLSCSPISGHRSVSWYQQTPGQGLQFLFEYFSETQRNKGNFPGRFSGRQFSNSRSEMNVSTLELGDSALYLCASSLSRDFTEAFFGQGTRLTVV.

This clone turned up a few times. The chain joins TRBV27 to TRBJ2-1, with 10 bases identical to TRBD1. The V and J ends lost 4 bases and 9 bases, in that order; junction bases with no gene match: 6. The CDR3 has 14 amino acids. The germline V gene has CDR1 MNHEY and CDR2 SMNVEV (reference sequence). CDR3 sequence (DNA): TGTGCCAGCAGTTCCCGGGACAGGGGTAGTGAGCAGTTCTTC. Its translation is CASSSRDRGSEQFF.

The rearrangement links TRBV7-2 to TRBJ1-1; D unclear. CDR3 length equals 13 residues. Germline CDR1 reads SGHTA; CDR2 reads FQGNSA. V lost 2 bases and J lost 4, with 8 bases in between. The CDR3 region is CASSLKPGTEAFF. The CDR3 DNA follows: TGTGCCAGCAGCTTAAAGCCGGGCACTGAAGCTTTCTTT.

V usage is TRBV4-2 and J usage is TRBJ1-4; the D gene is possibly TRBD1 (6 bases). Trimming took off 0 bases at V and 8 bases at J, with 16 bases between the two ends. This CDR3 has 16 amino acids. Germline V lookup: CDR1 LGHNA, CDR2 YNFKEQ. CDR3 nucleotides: TGTGCCAGCAGCCAAGAGGAGAGGGGGTTTGGAGAAAAACTGTTTTTT. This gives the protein CASSQEERGFGEKLFF.

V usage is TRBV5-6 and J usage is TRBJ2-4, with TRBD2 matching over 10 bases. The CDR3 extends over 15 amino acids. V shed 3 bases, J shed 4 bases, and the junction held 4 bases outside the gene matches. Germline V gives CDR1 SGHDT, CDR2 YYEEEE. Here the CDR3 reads CASSSTSGAKNIQYF. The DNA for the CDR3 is TGTGCCAGCAGCTCAACTAGCGGGGCGAAAAACATTCAGTACTTC.

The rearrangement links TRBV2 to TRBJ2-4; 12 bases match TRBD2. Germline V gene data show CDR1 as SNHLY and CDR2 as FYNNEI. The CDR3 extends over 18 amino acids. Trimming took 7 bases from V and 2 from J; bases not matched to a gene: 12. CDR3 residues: CASNLAGGGALSKNIQYF. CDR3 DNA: TGTGCCAGCAACCTAGCGGGAGGGGGGGCCCTATCCAAAAACATTCAGTACTTC.

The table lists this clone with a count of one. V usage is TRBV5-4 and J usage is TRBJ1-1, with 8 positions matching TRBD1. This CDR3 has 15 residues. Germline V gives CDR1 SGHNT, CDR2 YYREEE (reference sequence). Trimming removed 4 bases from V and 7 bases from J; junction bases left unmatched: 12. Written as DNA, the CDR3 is TGTGCCAGCAGCCCCGGACAGGGTGGTGGCAATGAAGCTTTCTTT. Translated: CASSPGQGGGNEAFF.

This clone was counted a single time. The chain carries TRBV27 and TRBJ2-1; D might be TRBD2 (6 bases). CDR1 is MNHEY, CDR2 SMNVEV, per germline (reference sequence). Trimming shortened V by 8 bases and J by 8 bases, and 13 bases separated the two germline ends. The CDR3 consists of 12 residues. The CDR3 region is CASSQWGDEQFF. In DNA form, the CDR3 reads TGTGCCAGCTCCCAGTGGGGGGATGAGCAGTTCTTC.

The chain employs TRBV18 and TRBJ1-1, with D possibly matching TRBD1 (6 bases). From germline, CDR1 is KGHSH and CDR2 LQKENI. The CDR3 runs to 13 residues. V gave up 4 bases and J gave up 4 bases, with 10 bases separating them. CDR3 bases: TGTGCCAGCTCACGGACAGACTCCACTGAAGCTTTCTTT. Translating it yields CASSRTDSTEAFF.

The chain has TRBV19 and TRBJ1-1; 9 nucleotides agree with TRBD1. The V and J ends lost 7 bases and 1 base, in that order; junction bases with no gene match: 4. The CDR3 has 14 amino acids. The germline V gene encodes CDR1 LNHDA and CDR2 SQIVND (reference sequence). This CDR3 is CASIPGQGNTEAFF. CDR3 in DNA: TGTGCCAGTATCCCGGGACAGGGGAACACTGAAGCTTTCTTT.

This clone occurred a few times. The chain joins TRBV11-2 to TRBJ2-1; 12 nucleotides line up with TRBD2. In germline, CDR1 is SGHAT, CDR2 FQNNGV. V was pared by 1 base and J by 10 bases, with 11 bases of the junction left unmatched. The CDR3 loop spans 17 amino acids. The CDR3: CASSLVTSGSHVGEQFF. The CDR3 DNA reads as TGTGCCAGCAGCTTAGTGACTAGCGGGAGTCATGTAGGGGAGCAGTTCTTC.

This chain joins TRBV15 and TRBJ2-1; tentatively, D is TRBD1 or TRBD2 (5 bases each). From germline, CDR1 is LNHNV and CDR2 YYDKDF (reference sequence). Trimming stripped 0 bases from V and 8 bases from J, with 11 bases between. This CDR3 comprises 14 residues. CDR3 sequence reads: CATSRDSGQDEQFF. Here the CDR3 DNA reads TGTGCCACCAGCAGAGATTCGGGGCAGGATGAGCAGTTCTTC.